The following is a TCR beta chain sequence with its context. Its antigen is still unknown. No much larger clone exists at a distance of one base, and base qualities are not known. The TCR beta CDR3 regions were amplified from the RNA transcripts. The first round of RT-PCR for the TCR CDR3 was performed with the HTBI primer set and the Qiagen OneStep RT-PCR kit. A second multiplex PCR round built the libraries, followed by size selection and purification. The libraries were sequenced on an Illumina HiSeq2000 using paired-end 100 bp reads. For the original study's pipeline: SOAPnuke was used to process the raw data, throwing out any read that contained adapters or uncalled bases, had a mean Phred below 15, or lacked an exact constant-primer or identifier match. High-quality paired reads were merged using COPE v1.2.5, and each unique nucleotide sequence was defined as a clonotype. MiTCR v1.1 was used to align clonotypes to the IMGT TRBV, TRBD and TRBJ reference segments. The analysis included only V-J combinations with a frequency above 0.0001, which together covered around 99% of the repertoires. A TCS score was defined as the ratio between F50 (clonal expansion) and ExV (chaos), using BLOSUM62-based TCRdist between CDR3 peptides within each V-J. Welch's t-statistics and random forest reduced approximately 520 V-J features to fewer than 15, which were used in a naive Bayes classifier (R e1071). Thyroid-blood repertoire similarity was quantified with the Morisita-Horn index. TCRdb reanalyzed the raw reads on its own, using fastp at Q25 for trimming and MiXCR for clone calling, and kept in-frame beta chains. Each record represents a unique CDR3 protein, reported with the most common genes and DNA among its rows. The V and J calls and clone size are TCRdb's, not the authors'. Counted in this sample were a few hundred thousand distinct CDR3 sequences; around 45% of them appeared once. Around 20% of the sample goes to the ten largest clones.

The sample comes from a study of T cells in Graves' hyperthyroidism and ophthalmopathy (dated by TCRdb to the late 2010s). Turning to the overall study: TCR V-J signatures able to tell the groups apart were searched for in a discovery cohort of some 97 patients, of whom over 40 had Graves' ophthalmopathy and 55 to 60 had stable Graves' hyperthyroidism. After blood sampling, hyperthyroidism patients were treated with methimazole at a starting dose of 30 mg daily, and ophthalmopathy patients were treated with high-dose intravenous methylprednisolone. Prospective prediction of ophthalmopathy was tested in an independent validation cohort of 18 to 20 hyperthyroidism patients and some 17 patients who later progressed to ophthalmopathy. In several Graves' hyperthyroidism patients, the study also compared T-cell repertoires from thyroid tissue with T-cell repertoires from blood. The 100 or so discovery patients were randomly split 7:3 into training and test sets. According to the paper, TCR Vbeta CDR3 sequencing was carried out on some 140 peripheral blood samples, which came from some 41 ophthalmopathy, 80 or so hyperthyroidism and around 17 progressor patients. Study-wide conclusions, independent of this receptor: A 13 V-J signature model separated ophthalmopathy from stable hyperthyroidism, with 87.88% sensitivity and about 81% specificity in cross-validation and 80%/75% in testing. Sample size was not statistically predetermined, and blinding of investigators to group allocation was not performed. Most expanded thyroid clonotypes (frequency above 0.001) were also found in blood, which suggests that blood repertoires may mirror thyroid immune responses. In validation, the model predicted progression to ophthalmopathy a median of about 5.9 months before onset, with roughly 70% sensitivity and roughly 77% specificity.

The CDR3, cysteine through phenylalanine, is 13 amino acids long. Only the CDR3 DNA is retained, 39 bases long and in frame from the first base. For CDR1 and CDR2, the germline V gene (reference sequence) lists SSHAT and FNYEAQ. Patients with uncontrolled infections, other autoimmune diseases, pregnancy or lactation were excluded. Diagnoses relied on clinical symptoms, serum thyroxine and TRAb, thyroid ultrasound and orbital computed tomography. Trizol reagent was used to extract total RNA, and RNA quality was then checked on an Agilent 2100 Bioanalyzer. The sample was peripheral blood or thyroid tissue (not recorded which). The V gene is TRBV7-7 and the J gene is TRBJ2-7, and 7 junction bases match TRBD1. The J call may not be correct, given that the DNA end is closer to TRBJ2-5. This TCR came from an adult woman with Graves' disease, either hyperthyroidism or ophthalmopathy (not recorded which). CDR3 reads: CASGTGVGETQYF. DNA sequence: TGTGCCAGCGGCACAGGGGTCGGGGAGACCCAGTACTTC.